Shown below are 2 T cell receptor beta chains from a single sample sequenced in a study of blood T cell repertoires in COVID-19. The data were produced by immunoSEQ multiplex PCR, yet TCRdb's version contains in-frame clones alone and is incomplete. Here the sample spans around 250,000 clones, roughly 90% being singletons. Sequenced sample: peripheral blood. The receptors derive from a human donor in a cohort sampled during active COVID-19.

This chain's CDR3 is CASSQACTGAKNTEAFF. CDR3 bases: TGTGCCAGCAGCCAAGCTTGTACAGGGGCGAAGAACACTGAAGCTTTCTTT. The gene calls are TRBV3-1 (or the pseudogene TRBV3-2) and TRBJ1-1; TRBD1 matches at 7 bases. J gave up 1 base and V 1 base, and 9 bases lay outside the gene matches. Germline V gene sequence: CDR1 LGHDT, CDR2 YNNKEL (reference sequence). The CDR3 sequence is 17 residues long.

J is TRBJ2-7 and V is TRBV7-3; TRBD1 is a possible D gene (5 bases). V shed 2 bases and J shed 6 bases, with 14 bases lying between them. The CDR3 consists of 14 residues. Germline V gene lookup returns CDR1 SGHTA and CDR2 FQGTGA. CDR3 DNA sequence: TGTGCCAGCAGCTTAGATTCAGGGTTCTCCGAGCAGTACTTC. It encodes CASSLDSGFSEQYF.